This T cell receptor beta chain emerged from a study of T-cell reconstitution after alpha-beta-depleted transplantation in children (dated by TCRdb to the mid-2010s). Broadly, across the study: The study quantitatively tracked T-cell immune reconstitution after TCRalphabeta/CD19-depleted allogeneic hematopoietic cell transplantation in children using TCR repertoire profiling.

In the germline V gene, CDR1 corresponds to SGHDN and CDR2 to FVKESK. The CDR3 holds 20 amino acids from the cysteine to the phenylalanine. Left in the record is the CDR3 DNA by itself, 60 bases read in frame from the first base. Germline trimming: 0 bases from V, 2 bases from J; junction bases outside gene matches: 15. The library was made by PCR. The instrument was an Illumina HiSeq 2500. Molecular barcoding was employed in the preparation of TCR libraries, with unique molecular identifiers being used to normalize TCRbeta repertoire quantification. TCRdb trimmed public reads at Q25 via fastp, called clones via MiXCR and kept in-frame beta chains. Each entry merges the rows of one CDR3 protein and shows their most common DNA and genes. The table for this sample lists hundreds of thousands of distinct CDR3 sequences; 9.9% of them were counted only once. The top ten constitute about a tenth of the sample.

As regards this clonotype: What this receptor recognizes is not known. The input lacks base qualities; no much larger clone sits a single base away.

The chain is assembled from TRBV14 and TRBJ2-3; the central 9 bases match TRBD1. The sequence came from a human donor who donated a stem cell graft to a child with SCID. The sequencing used PBMCs from the stem cell graft donor, collected from the stem cell graft. The CDR3 region has the sequence CASSQDNIRVDRGNTDTQYF. DNA sequence: TGTGCCAGCAGCCAAGATAATATCCGGGTTGACAGGGGGAACACAGATACGCAGTATTTT. The CDR3, completed at both ends by the reference TRBV14 and TRBJ2-3 genes, gives the full variable domain EAGVTQFPSHSVIEKGQTVTLRCDPISGHDNLYWYRRVMGKEIKFLLHFVKESKQDESGMPNNRFLAERTGGTYSTLKVQPAELEDSGVYFCASSQDNIRVDRGNTDTQYFGPGTRLTVL.